This T cell receptor beta chain was retrieved from a study of control samples from healthy donors and cancer patients (dated by TCRdb to 2020 to 2021). Worth noting for this clone: The clone's antigen remains unknown. Per-base quality was not reported, and no clone a single base away is much larger than it. The identical CDR3 is also encoded by other nucleotide sequences in the sample.

The germline V gene sets CDR1 to SGHVS and CDR2 to FQNEAQ. The CDR3 runs 15 amino acids, cysteine and valine included. Of the read, only the CDR3 DNA is kept; its 45 bases are in frame from base 1. Trimming takes 5 bases from V and 6 bases from J, and the germline ends sit 20 bases apart. Library preparation used the immunoSEQ multiplex PCR assay. Not all clones reach the TCRdb copy of this immuneACCESS table, which keeps in-frame sequences only. Checked studies attribute under half of the gap to unresolved V genes and leave the rest unexplained. This sample holds approximately 100,000 clones; roughly 86% were observed only once. The ten largest account for around 20% of the sample.

This chain is built from TRBV7-8 and TRBJ2-7; perhaps TRBD1 is the D gene, with 7 bases matching. The source material was blood. The receptor comes from a man aged 25 to 40 in good health. The CDR3 corresponds to CASSRQGGPSGEQYV. The nucleotide sequence is TGTGCCAGCAGCAGACAGGGAGGCCCATCGGGCGAGCAGTACGTC.